This T cell receptor beta chain was sequenced for a study of T-cell memory formation after mild COVID-19. TCRdb itself ran the 5' RACE reads through MiXCR, one entry per CDR3 protein. Among some 350,000 distinct CDR3 sequences, 10% to 15% were seen once, and the ten largest hold about a fifth. From germline, CDR1 is SNHLY and CDR2 FYNNEI. CDR3 length: 13 amino acids. V shed 11 bases and J shed 1 base, with 11 bases lying between them. Sequenced: PBMCs or a T cell subset sorted from them (not recorded which). This sequence was found in a man aged 18 to 29 who had mild COVID-19 (a few samples of this study predate the infection). Cell type and time point are not known. The chain combines TRBV2 with TRBJ2-2; TRBD1 is a possible D gene (5 bases). CDR3 sequence: CADGRENTGELFF. For the CDR3, the DNA is TGTGCCGACGGCAGGGAGAACACCGGGGAGCTGTTTTTT.